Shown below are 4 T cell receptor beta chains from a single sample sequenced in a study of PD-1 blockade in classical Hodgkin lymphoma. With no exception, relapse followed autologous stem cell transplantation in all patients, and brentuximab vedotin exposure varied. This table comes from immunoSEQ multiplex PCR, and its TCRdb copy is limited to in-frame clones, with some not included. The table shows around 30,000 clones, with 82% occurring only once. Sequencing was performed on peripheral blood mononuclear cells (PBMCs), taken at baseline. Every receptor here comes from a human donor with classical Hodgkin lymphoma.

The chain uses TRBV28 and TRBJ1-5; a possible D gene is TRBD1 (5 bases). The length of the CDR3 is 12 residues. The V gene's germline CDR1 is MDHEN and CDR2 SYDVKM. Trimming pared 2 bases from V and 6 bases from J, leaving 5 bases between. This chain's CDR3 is CASSLTGQPQHF. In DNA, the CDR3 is TGTGCCAGCAGTTTAACAGGTCAGCCCCAGCATTTT.

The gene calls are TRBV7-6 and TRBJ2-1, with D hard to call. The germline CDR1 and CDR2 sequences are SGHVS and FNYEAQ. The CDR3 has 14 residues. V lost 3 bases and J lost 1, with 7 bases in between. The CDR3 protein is CASSLSRSYNEQFF. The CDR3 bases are TGTGCCAGCAGCTTGTCCAGATCCTACAATGAGCAGTTCTTC. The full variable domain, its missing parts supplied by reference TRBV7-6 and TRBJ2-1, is GAGVSQSPRYKVTKRGQDVALRCDPISGHVSLYWYRQALGQGPEFLTYFNYEAQQDKSGLPNDRFSAERPEGSISTLTIQRTEQRDSAMYRCASSLSRSYNEQFFGPGTRLTVL.

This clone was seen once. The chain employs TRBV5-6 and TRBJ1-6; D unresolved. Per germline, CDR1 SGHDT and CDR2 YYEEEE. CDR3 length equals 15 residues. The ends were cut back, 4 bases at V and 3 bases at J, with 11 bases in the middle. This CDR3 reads CASSKTSYYNSPLHF. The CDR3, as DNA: TGTGCCAGCAGCAAGACATCTTACTATAATTCACCCCTCCACTTT. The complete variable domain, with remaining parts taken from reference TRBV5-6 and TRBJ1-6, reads DAGVTQSPTHLIKTRGQQVTLRCSPKSGHDTVSWYQQALGQGPQFIFQYYEEEERQRGNFPDRFSGHQFPNYSSELNVNALLLGDSALYLCASSKTSYYNSPLHFGNGTRLTVT.

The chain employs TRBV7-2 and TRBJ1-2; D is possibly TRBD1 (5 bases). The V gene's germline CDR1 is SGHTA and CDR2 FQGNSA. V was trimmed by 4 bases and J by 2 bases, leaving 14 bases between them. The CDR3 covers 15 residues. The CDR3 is CASSSARGENYGYTF. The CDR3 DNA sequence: TGTGCCAGCAGCTCGGCTAGAGGGGAGAACTATGGCTACACCTTC.